The T cell receptor beta chain described here comes from a study of T cell responses to AZD1222 COVID-19 vaccine. Germline-derived CDR1 and CDR2 are LNHDA and SQIVND (reference sequence). Trimming took 7 bases from V and 5 from J; bases not matched to a gene: 8. The CDR3 totals 15 residues. The table came from immunoSEQ multiplex PCR; TCRdb's copy has only in-frame clones and leaves some out. Among some 180,000 clones listed, over 80% were seen once. A note on this clone: The antigen remains unidentified.

Study results and caveats: Spike-specific TCR depth and breadth grew after two AZD1222 doses. Nearly half of spike-specific TCRs reportedly target variant regions that are unmutated in the B.1.351 and B.1.1.7 variants. The donors showed a predominance of white British ancestry and of females, with possible underestimation of clonal diversity.

This specimen was peripheral blood, taken on day 0 of AZD1222 vaccination. This TCR was sampled from an adult in good health. The gene calls are TRBV19 and TRBJ2-7; TRBD2 agrees at 13 bases. The CDR3 bases are TGTGCCAGTAAGAGGACTAGCGGGAGTGGCGACGAGCAGTACTTC. This codes for CASKRTSGSGDEQYF.